This entry describes one T cell receptor beta chain. At a deep level, the assay was run. TCRdb's table, derived via immunoSEQ multiplex PCR, lists solely in-frame clones and lacks some. The profile covers about 490,000 clones, with 76% appearing a single time and approximately 13% taken by the ten largest. The data derive from a study of shared clonotypes between healthy human individuals. Among the donors, all were Caucasian adults who lived in Nashville, Tennessee. The CDR3 is 15 residues long. V shed 6 bases and J shed 3 bases, with 17 bases lying between them. CDR1 and CDR2 (germline): MDHEN, SYDVKM.

Source material: PBMCs. This TCR derives from a woman aged 40 to 50 in good health. Some clones in this sample may be carry-over from other donors' samples. The J gene is TRBJ1-2, the V gene TRBV28, with D possibly matching TRBD1 (6 bases). The DNA of the CDR3 is TGTGCCAGCAGGCCCACAGGGCTTGAGGACTATGGCTACACCTTC. Translation gives CASRPTGLEDYGYTF.